A single sample gave rise to the 16 T cell receptor beta chains below, sequenced in a study of blood T cell repertoires in COVID-19. Data came from immunoSEQ multiplex PCR; TCRdb stores just in-frame clones and leaves some out. The repertoire consists of approximately 300,000 clones, with almost 90% occurring once and the leading ten covering approximately 4%. Sequences were obtained from PBMCs or T cells enriched from blood (not recorded which). Receptor source: a woman between 18 and 29 years old with acute COVID-19.

V and J are TRBV11-2 and TRBJ1-1; 7 bases align to TRBD1. From germline, CDR1 is SGHAT and CDR2 FQNNGV. The CDR3 extends over 14 amino acids. Trimming at V came to 5 bases and at J to 3 bases, leaving 6 bases not matched to a gene. CDR3 sequence: CASSPGTAYTEAFF. CDR3 bases: TGTGCCAGCAGCCCCGGGACAGCTTACACTGAAGCTTTCTTT.

The CDR3 here is CASSLRSGANVLTF. As DNA, the CDR3 is TGTGCCAGCTCACTTCGCTCTGGGGCCAACGTCCTGACTTTC. The chain recombines TRBV18 with TRBJ2-6, with D unresolved. The CDR3 is made up of 14 amino acids. Germline CDR1 KGHSH, CDR2 LQKENI. V dropped 4 bases and J dropped 0 bases, with 4 bases sitting between them.

The chain is built from TRBV28 and TRBJ1-5; 8 nucleotides match TRBD1. With 6 bases clipped from V and 1 base from J, the junction kept 8 bases outside the gene matches. CDR3 size: 16 residues. CDR1 and CDR2 (germline): MDHEN, SYDVKM. The CDR3 loop is CASSPDRGVSNQPQHF. CDR3 coding DNA: TGTGCCAGCAGCCCCGACAGGGGAGTGAGCAATCAGCCCCAGCATTTT.

V gene TRBV7-2 combines with J gene TRBJ1-1; a weak D match, TRBD1 (6 bases). CDR1 and CDR2 from the germline V gene are SGHTA and FQGNSA. V was cut by 1 base and J by 7 bases, with 13 bases left in between. The CDR3 contains 14 residues. The CDR3 loop is CASSLGYRVSEAFF. DNA for the CDR3: TGTGCCAGCAGCTTAGGGTACAGGGTTAGTGAAGCTTTCTTT.

V gene TRBV3-1 (or the pseudogene TRBV3-2) combines with J gene TRBJ2-1, with D possibly TRBD2 on 6 matching bases. The CDR3 sequence is 15 residues long. Germline CDR1 and CDR2: LGHDT and YNNKEL (reference sequence). V was cut by 8 bases and J by 4 bases, with 18 bases left in between. This CDR3 is CASGPGDLIYNEQFF. The CDR3 DNA follows: TGTGCCAGCGGGCCGGGGGACTTAATATACAATGAGCAGTTCTTC.

This chain connects TRBV27 to TRBJ1-6; D call uncertain. The V gene lost 6 bases and the J gene lost 6 bases, with 18 bases spanning the gap. This CDR3 contains 16 residues. Germline V gene lookup returns CDR1 MNHEY and CDR2 SMNVEV (reference sequence). CDR3: CASRRGEKRCNSPLHF. CDR3 in DNA: TGTGCCAGCAGGCGGGGTGAGAAACGCTGTAATTCACCCCTCCACTTT.

V is TRBV27 and J is TRBJ1-2; 10 bases are a match to TRBD1. V gave up 5 bases and J gave up 7 bases; unmatched junction bases: 7. The CDR3 is 14 amino acids. CDR1 MNHEY and CDR2 SMNVEV come from the germline V gene (reference sequence). CDR3 sequence reads: CASSAGQGLRGYTF. CDR3 coding DNA: TGTGCCAGCAGTGCGGGACAGGGGCTCCGTGGCTACACCTTC.

The chain's CDR3 is CARITEAFF. CDR3 DNA sequence: TGTGCCAGAATAACTGAAGCTTTCTTT. This chain joins TRBV9 and TRBJ1-1; D remains unclear. This CDR3 has 9 residues. Germline values: CDR1 SGDLS, CDR2 YYNGEE. V was cut by 8 bases and J by 5 bases, with 4 bases left in between.

The chain employs TRBV11-3 and TRBJ2-3, with a tentative D call TRBD2 (5 bases). V was cut by 5 bases and J by 2 bases, with 8 bases left in between. The CDR3 is 13 residues long. The V gene's germline CDR1 is SGHNT and CDR2 YENEEA. The CDR3 region is CASSQDFTDTQYF. CDR3 nucleotides: TGTGCCAGCAGCCAGGACTTCACAGATACGCAGTATTTT.

The gene calls are TRBV5-6 and TRBJ1-4; 8 nucleotides line up with TRBD1. CDR1 and CDR2 from the germline V gene are SGHDT and YYEEEE. V lost 2 bases and J lost 1; bases outside the gene matches: 4. The CDR3 consists of 16 residues. The CDR3 loop reads CASSFQGAGTNEKLFF. In nucleotides, the CDR3 is TGTGCCAGCAGCTTCCAGGGGGCGGGAACTAATGAAAAACTGTTTTTT.

In nucleotides, the CDR3 is TGTGCCAGCAGTTATACCGGGACAGGGGGCTACGAGCAGTACTTC. Translated, it gives CASSYTGTGGYEQYF. The V gene is TRBV27, the J gene TRBJ2-7; 11 bases agree with TRBD1. Germline V gives CDR1 MNHEY, CDR2 SMNVEV (reference sequence). The V gene end was trimmed by 4 bases and the J gene end by 3 bases; junction bases not matched to a gene: 5. CDR3 length: 15 residues.

The chain is built from TRBV5-4 and TRBJ1-2; 7 bases fit TRBD1. V lost 5 bases and J lost 3; bases outside the gene matches: 7. CDR1 is SGHNT, CDR2 YYREEE, per germline (reference sequence). The CDR3 spans 14 residues. This CDR3 is CASRPRTGYYGYTF. In DNA form, the CDR3 reads TGTGCCAGCAGACCCCGGACAGGATACTATGGCTACACCTTC.

The rearrangement joins TRBV19 to TRBJ2-1, with TRBD2 identical over 11 bases. Germline trimming cut 5 bases from V and 5 bases from J; bases unmatched to any gene: 8. The CDR3 runs 16 residues. The germline CDR1 and CDR2 sequences are LNHDA and SQIVND (reference sequence). CDR3 coding DNA: TGTGCCAGTAGTTCCCTAGCGGGAGGTTGGAACAATGAGCAGTTCTTC. This encodes CASSSLAGGWNNEQFF.

This chain uses TRBV4-1 with TRBJ2-7; 9 bases line up with TRBD2. The CDR3 runs 15 residues. Germline values: CDR1 MGHRA, CDR2 YSYEKL. Losses at the gene ends were 0 bases for V and 2 bases for J; bases not matched to a gene: 2. In DNA, the CDR3 is TGCGCCAGCAGCCAAGAAGGCGGGAGGGCCTACGAGCAGTACTTC. Translated, it gives CASSQEGGRAYEQYF.

The V and J genes are TRBV3-1 (or the pseudogene TRBV3-2) and TRBJ1-2, with a tentative D call TRBD1 (6 bases). Germline values: CDR1 LGHDT, CDR2 YNNKEL (reference sequence). The CDR3 length is 16 residues. With 0 bases removed from V and 2 bases from J, the gap between germline ends came to 13 bases. DNA for the CDR3: TGTGCCAGCAGCCAAGAGGGGGGGGCTTCGAACTATGGCTACACCTTC. Translated, it gives CASSQEGGASNYGYTF.

V usage is TRBV6-5 and J usage is TRBJ1-1, with unresolved D. Germline V gives CDR1 MNHEY, CDR2 SVGAGI. The CDR3 extends over 12 amino acids. Trimming removed 7 bases at V and 2 bases at J, with 8 bases between. The CDR3 here is CASTLLNTEAFF. CDR3 bases: TGTGCCAGCACCCTTCTTAACACTGAAGCTTTCTTT.